This T cell receptor beta chain was recovered during a study of graft-versus-host responses after intestinal transplantation (TCRdb year 2021). For the study in its entirety: Multivisceral, liver-intestinal, or isolated intestinal transplants were received by the recipients. A cohort of 24 intestinal transplant recipients, including one retransplant, was enrolled, and a few patients lacking pretransplant specimens were excluded. Every recipient was given anti-thymocyte globulin induction, then maintenance tacrolimus and steroids for around three years. A peak of at least 4% donor T cells among recipient peripheral blood mononuclear cells was the definition used for donor T cell macrochimerism. Rather than being sequenced by the commercial service, samples from three later patients were sequenced in-house on an Illumina MiSeq and processed with MiXCR. After intestinal transplantation, graft-versus-host and host-versus-graft alloreactive T cell clones were followed in the graft, circulation and bone marrow using bulk TCR-beta CDR3 sequencing. To identify alloreactive clones, pre-transplant mixed lymphocyte reaction products were sequenced and then compared with unstimulated pre-transplant donor and recipient T cells.

To isolate intraepithelial and lamina propria lymphocytes from graft specimens, dithiothreitol, EDTA incubations and collagenase D digestion were used. Bulk TCR-beta sequencing was performed on serial intestinal graft biopsy specimens collected as late as 600 days after transplant. What the research found in general, with its limitations: High GvH to HvG T cell clonal ratios were observed in the allografts of patients with donor T cell macrochimerism. Early after transplant, declines in HvG clones were associated with peak levels of circulating GvH clones. Conclusions were limited by the relatively low number and heterogeneity of intestinal transplant patients. GvH clones turned up in recipient bone marrow, with some appearing earlier in ileal mucosa or blood, a pattern consistent with an intestinal mucosal origin.

Libraries were prepared through the immunoSEQ multiplex PCR assay. Adaptive Biotechnologies carried out high-throughput TCR-beta CDR3 sequencing of genomic DNA for most patients. In the paper's pipeline: TCR sequencing data were retrieved from Adaptive's ImmunoSEQ software for 15 to 20 patients, whereas a few other patients were processed with MiXCR and VDJtools. CDR3 nucleotide sequences shared by donor and recipient were removed because the origin of these sequences could not be assigned. To be classed as alloreactive, a clone needed at least 2-fold expansion over unstimulated cells and a minimum CFSE-low frequency of 0.002% (template counts) or 0.001% (read counts). Clones detected in sequenced pre-transplant spleen, lymph node, or MLR CFSE-low populations of the donor or recipient were defined as mappable. Cumulative frequency of alloreactive clones was calculated as a percentage of all sequences weighted by copy number. TCRdb stores this immuneACCESS table with in-frame sequences only. Part of the clones is absent; in the studies checked, under half of the shortfall reflects unresolved V genes, and no reason is known for the rest. For V, J and clone size, that table is used; D and trimming come from the DNA. Counted in this sample were roughly 9,600 clones; approximately 77% of them appeared once. Roughly a fifth of the sample comes from the top ten.

The sample holds one count of this clone. This receptor's antigen is unknown. No qualities accompany the bases; no much larger clone lies one base away. The sequence was collected from a human patient who received an intestinal transplant, so some T cells may come from the graft donor. The source was ileum tissue, collected around 440 days after intestinal transplantation.

The CDR3 region reads CASSASSGRGNSPLHF. The bases read TGTGCCAGCAGCGCTAGCTCGGGGAGGGGTAACTCACCCCTCCACTTT. The sequence is built from TRBV9 and TRBJ1-6; possibly the D gene is TRBD1, per 5 matching bases. Relative to germline, V is 3 bases shorter and J is 10 bases shorter, with 20 bases between their ends. From cysteine to phenylalanine, the CDR3 is 16 amino acids long. The read is trimmed to its CDR3 DNA, 48 bases read in frame from base 1. The germline V gene encodes CDR1 SGDLS and CDR2 YYNGEE.